The next 15 T cell receptor beta chains were all read from a single sample in a study of CD8 T cells in Susac syndrome. With random hexamers, 0.5 to 1 ug RNA was reverse transcribed. TCRdb reprocessed the immunoSEQ multiplex PCR reads via MiXCR and lists one record per CDR3 protein. The profile covers over 300,000 distinct CDR3 sequences, with around 90% appearing a single time and about 0.063% taken by the ten largest. Sample: CD4+ T cells from PBMCs. These receptors came from a human donor with multiple sclerosis.

The chain combines TRBV5-6 with TRBJ1-5; tentative D call: TRBD1 (5 bases). This CDR3 comprises 16 residues. Trimming removed 0 bases at V and 2 bases at J, with 12 bases between. Germline CDR1 SGHDT, CDR2 YYEEEE. The CDR3 DNA reads TGTGCCAGCAGCTTGGCACGGGGCGACGGCAATCAGCCCCAGCATTTT. It specifies CASSLARGDGNQPQHF.

The chain has TRBV7-3 and TRBJ2-1; D might be TRBD2 (6 bases). The CDR3 spans 15 residues. Trimming pared 2 bases from V and 1 base from J, leaving 9 bases between. The germline V gene encodes CDR1 SGHTA and CDR2 FQGTGA. The CDR3 region has the DNA TGTGCCAGCAGCTTAGGGACTCTTTCCTACAATGAGCAGTTCTTC. It yields the protein CASSLGTLSYNEQFF.

The CDR3 bases are TGTGCCAGCAGTGTTCAGGGTGAGGACGAAAAACTGTTTTTT. Residues: CASSVQGEDEKLFF. The V and J genes are TRBV2 and TRBJ1-4; D is perhaps TRBD1 (5 bases). V was clipped by 4 bases and J by 8 bases, with 14 bases between them. The CDR3 has 14 amino acids. Germline lookup yields CDR1 SNHLY and CDR2 FYNNEI.

J is TRBJ2-6 and V is TRBV5-1; 13 positions agree with TRBD2. Germline values: CDR1 SGHRS, CDR2 YFSETQ. The J segment lost 2 bases and the V segment lost 2 bases, leaving 13 bases of the junction unmatched. The CDR3 covers 21 residues. CDR3 protein: CASSLLAGGPVRTTGANVLTF. The DNA of the CDR3 is TGCGCCAGCAGCTTACTAGCGGGGGGGCCAGTTCGAACTACTGGGGCCAACGTCCTGACTTTC.

The gene calls are TRBV6-2 or TRBV6-3 and TRBJ2-1; D call uncertain. This CDR3 has 16 amino acids. V was cut by 8 bases and J by 0 bases, with 17 bases left in between. Germline V CDR1 and CDR2: MNHEY, SVGEGT. The CDR3, as DNA: TGTGCCAGCTGGGCCACCTCTGTTAGCTCCTACAATGAGCAGTTCTTC. This gives the protein CASWATSVSSYNEQFF.

The chain links TRBV7-9 to TRBJ1-2; D remains ambiguous. V was shortened by 2 bases and J by 2 bases, with 9 bases between the two germline ends. Germline V lookup: CDR1 SEHNR, CDR2 FQNEAQ (reference sequence). The CDR3 runs 14 residues. The CDR3 DNA follows: TGTGCCAGCAGCTTAATAGGGTCCAACTATGGCTACACCTTC. Translating gives CASSLIGSNYGYTF.

The CDR3 loop reads CATSDLRTGPRAYEQYF. Written as DNA, the CDR3 is TGTGCCACCAGTGATTTGCGGACAGGGCCGAGGGCCTACGAGCAGTACTTC. This rearrangement joins TRBV24-1 to TRBJ2-7; 8 nucleotides line up with TRBD1. The CDR3 spans 17 residues. Germline values: CDR1 KGHDR, CDR2 SFDVKD. V gave up 0 bases and J gave up 2 bases; unmatched junction bases: 8.

This clonotype was found once. The rearrangement joins TRBV9 to TRBJ1-2, with D possibly TRBD1 on 5 matching bases. Trimming removed 0 bases from V and 4 bases from J, with 10 bases in between. The CDR3 spans 14 residues. The germline V gene has CDR1 SGDLS and CDR2 YYNGEE. The chain's CDR3 is CASSVGWDGYGYTF. CDR3 nucleotides: TGTGCCAGCAGCGTAGGCTGGGACGGCTATGGCTACACCTTC.

The V gene is TRBV3-1, the J gene TRBJ2-2, with 10 bases that match TRBD2. The CDR3 is 17 amino acids. Trimming at V came to 1 base and at J to 5 bases, leaving 7 bases not matched to a gene. CDR1 and CDR2 from the germline V gene are LGHDT and YNNKEL (reference sequence). The CDR3 here is CASSQGLAGVGTGELFF. As DNA, the CDR3 is TGTGCCAGCAGCCAAGGTCTAGCGGGAGTCGGGACCGGGGAGCTGTTTTTT.

The gene calls are TRBV5-1 and TRBJ1-2; D may be TRBD1 (5 bases). The germline V gene has CDR1 SGHRS and CDR2 YFSETQ. V was trimmed by 0 bases and J by 2 bases, leaving 11 bases between them. The CDR3 extends over 15 amino acids. The CDR3 protein is CASSLGLRVNYGYTF. The CDR3 DNA reads as TGCGCCAGCAGCTTGGGGCTCAGGGTGAACTATGGCTACACCTTC.

The chain recombines TRBV4-1 with TRBJ2-2, with 10 positions matching TRBD2. Germline CDR1 MGHRA, CDR2 YSYEKL. This CDR3 spans 19 amino acids. J gave up 0 bases and V 8 bases, and 15 bases lay outside the gene matches. The CDR3 sequence: CASGHHRLAGATNTGELFF. CDR3 DNA sequence: TGCGCCAGCGGACACCACCGGCTAGCGGGAGCCACGAACACCGGGGAGCTGTTTTTT.

CDR3 sequence reads: CSAMNTEAFF. In DNA, the CDR3 is TGCAGTGCAATGAACACTGAAGCTTTCTTT. The chain employs TRBV20-1 and TRBJ1-1, with D hard to call. Germline assignment: CDR1 DFQATT and CDR2 SNEGSKA (reference sequence). CDR3 length: 10 amino acids. V lost 6 bases and J 0 bases, leaving 2 bases between the germline ends.

The gene calls are TRBV5-4 and TRBJ2-1; D is perhaps TRBD2 (6 bases). The CDR3 sequence is 16 residues long. The germline V gene encodes CDR1 SGHNT and CDR2 YYREEE (reference sequence). V gave up 0 bases and J gave up 2 bases, with 12 bases separating them. CDR3 nucleotide sequence: TGTGCCAGCAGCTTGGACGGGAGTTCGGCCTACAATGAGCAGTTCTTC. It specifies CASSLDGSSAYNEQFF.

The genes are TRBV7-3 and TRBJ2-1; maybe TRBD2 (5 bases). The CDR3 runs to 16 residues. The V gene lost 0 bases and the J gene lost 5 bases, with 14 bases spanning the gap. The germline CDR1 and CDR2 sequences are SGHTA and FQGTGA. CDR3 nucleotides: TGTGCCAGCAGCTTAACGAGGCTAGCATCGAACAATGAGCAGTTCTTC. Translation gives CASSLTRLASNNEQFF.

This clonotype was detected only once. The J gene is TRBJ2-2, the V gene TRBV20-1; TRBD2 aligns across 7 bases. The germline gives CDR1 DFQATT, CDR2 SNEGSKA (reference sequence). This CDR3 region has 13 residues. The V and J ends lost 6 bases and 1 base, in that order; junction bases with no gene match: 2. The CDR3 is CSAERGNTGELFF. The CDR3 DNA sequence: TGCAGTGCGGAGCGGGGGAACACCGGGGAGCTGTTTTTT.